A single sample gave rise to the 10 T cell receptor beta chains below, sequenced in a study of tumor and adjacent non-tumor tissue in lung cancer. RNA was extracted from bulk tissue without any cell sorting. TCRbeta libraries were built with three rounds of nested PCR, modified from ARM-PCR. TCRdb fed the multiplex PCR reads into MiXCR, producing one record per CDR3 protein. The sample has 68,000 or so distinct CDR3 sequences, about three fifths seen once. The sample comprised lung tumor tissue. The receptors shown here come from a man aged 50 to 59 with non-small cell lung cancer.

This clonotype has at least ten counts. CDR3 amino acids: CASSRQGGDGYTF. The CDR3 DNA is TGTGCCAGCTCACGACAGGGGGGGGATGGCTACACCTTC. This chain uses TRBV6-1 with TRBJ1-2, with 9 bases identical to TRBD1. CDR1 MNHNS and CDR2 SASEGT come from the germline V gene. J was trimmed by 6 bases and V by 8 bases; bases with no gene match: 7. CDR3 size: 13 residues.

This chain links TRBV18 with TRBJ2-4; no firm D call. V lost 2 bases and J 0 bases, leaving 5 bases between the germline ends. The length of the CDR3 is 14 residues. The germline CDR1 and CDR2 sequences are KGHSH and LQKENI. The CDR3 bases are TGTGCCAGCTCACCATCACAAGCCAAAAACATTCAGTACTTC. It yields the protein CASSPSQAKNIQYF.

This clonotype was detected a few times. The chain is built from TRBV20-1 and TRBJ2-5, with TRBD2 identical over 9 bases. Per germline, CDR1 DFQATT and CDR2 SNEGSKA (reference sequence). The CDR3 loop spans 13 amino acids. With 6 bases clipped from V and 3 bases from J, the junction kept 5 bases outside the gene matches. The CDR3 sequence: CSAPGLAEETQYF. CDR3 bases: TGCAGTGCCCCGGGACTAGCAGAAGAGACCCAGTACTTC.

With regard to this clonotype: The junction shows a germline mismatch at one end, possibly a read error. The chain employs TRBV6-6 and TRBJ1-2; D gene ambiguous. This CDR3 region has 13 residues. Germline-derived CDR1 and CDR2 are MNHNY and SVGAGI (reference sequence). The CDR3 DNA reads as TGTGCCAGTAGTCTCCAGTTTAGCTATGACTACACCTTC. Protein product: CASSLQFSYDYTF.

With regard to this clonotype: A much larger clone lies one base from this, so it may be a read error. The J gene is TRBJ2-1, the V gene TRBV6-1, with D hard to call. Per the germline V gene, CDR1 is MNHNS and CDR2 is SASEGT. The CDR3 loop spans 12 amino acids. As DNA, the CDR3 is TGTGTCAGCAGTATGGGTCGGTCCGAGCAGTTCTTC. Its translation is CVSSMGRSEQFF.

As to this clonotype: In this CDR3 the conserved last residue, phenylalanine or tryptophan, is missing, so a read error is likely. The DNA is omitted, as the CDR3 cannot be located on it reliably, and the CDR3 follows TCRdb's listing. The chain carries TRBV20-1 and TRBJ1-1; the DNA was not compared with TRBD1, the D call given in the table. Germline CDR1 and CDR2: DFQATT and SNEGSKA (reference sequence). Ends included, the CDR3 has 12 residues. CDR3 in amino acids: CSAPRLNTEALL.

Notes on this clonotype: At one end the junction does not follow the germline gene, possibly because of a read error. The CDR3 is CASSLRRVAGFYNEQSF. CDR3 sequence (DNA): TGTGCTAGCAGCTTACGTAGAGTAGCGGGATTCTACAATGAGCAGTCCTTC. The J gene is TRBJ2-1, the V gene TRBV7-9; 8 bases fit TRBD2. The V gene's germline CDR1 is SEHNR and CDR2 FQNEAQ (reference sequence). The CDR3 totals 17 residues.

V gene TRBV6-5 combines with J gene TRBJ2-5; tentative D call: TRBD1 (6 bases). Germline V CDR1 and CDR2: MNHEY, SVGAGI. Trimming took off 4 bases at V and 6 bases at J, with 18 bases between the two ends. The CDR3 is 15 amino acids. This CDR3 reads CASSSRQVVMKTQYF. CDR3 in DNA: TGTGCCAGCAGTTCTAGACAGGTGGTTATGAAGACCCAGTACTTC.

This clonotype has more than one count but fewer than ten. V and J are TRBV20-1 and TRBJ2-7; D might be TRBD1 or TRBD2, each matching 5 bases. CDR1 DFQATT and CDR2 SNEGSKA come from the germline V gene (reference sequence). CDR3 length equals 13 residues. V gave up 0 bases and J gave up 5 bases, with 11 bases separating them. CDR3 protein: CSARDPGPDEQYF. CDR3 in DNA: TGCAGTGCTAGAGATCCGGGACCCGACGAGCAGTACTTC.

With respect to this clonotype: A read error may account for a junction end that differs from germline. The V call is TRBV4-1, the J call TRBJ2-1, with D perhaps matching TRBD2 (6 bases). Germline CDR1 reads MGHRA; CDR2 reads YSYEKL. This CDR3 region has 15 residues. The CDR3 loop is CASGHETSLPNEQFF. The DNA for the CDR3 is TGCGCCAGCGGCCACGAGACTAGTCTACCTAATGAGCAGTTCTTC.